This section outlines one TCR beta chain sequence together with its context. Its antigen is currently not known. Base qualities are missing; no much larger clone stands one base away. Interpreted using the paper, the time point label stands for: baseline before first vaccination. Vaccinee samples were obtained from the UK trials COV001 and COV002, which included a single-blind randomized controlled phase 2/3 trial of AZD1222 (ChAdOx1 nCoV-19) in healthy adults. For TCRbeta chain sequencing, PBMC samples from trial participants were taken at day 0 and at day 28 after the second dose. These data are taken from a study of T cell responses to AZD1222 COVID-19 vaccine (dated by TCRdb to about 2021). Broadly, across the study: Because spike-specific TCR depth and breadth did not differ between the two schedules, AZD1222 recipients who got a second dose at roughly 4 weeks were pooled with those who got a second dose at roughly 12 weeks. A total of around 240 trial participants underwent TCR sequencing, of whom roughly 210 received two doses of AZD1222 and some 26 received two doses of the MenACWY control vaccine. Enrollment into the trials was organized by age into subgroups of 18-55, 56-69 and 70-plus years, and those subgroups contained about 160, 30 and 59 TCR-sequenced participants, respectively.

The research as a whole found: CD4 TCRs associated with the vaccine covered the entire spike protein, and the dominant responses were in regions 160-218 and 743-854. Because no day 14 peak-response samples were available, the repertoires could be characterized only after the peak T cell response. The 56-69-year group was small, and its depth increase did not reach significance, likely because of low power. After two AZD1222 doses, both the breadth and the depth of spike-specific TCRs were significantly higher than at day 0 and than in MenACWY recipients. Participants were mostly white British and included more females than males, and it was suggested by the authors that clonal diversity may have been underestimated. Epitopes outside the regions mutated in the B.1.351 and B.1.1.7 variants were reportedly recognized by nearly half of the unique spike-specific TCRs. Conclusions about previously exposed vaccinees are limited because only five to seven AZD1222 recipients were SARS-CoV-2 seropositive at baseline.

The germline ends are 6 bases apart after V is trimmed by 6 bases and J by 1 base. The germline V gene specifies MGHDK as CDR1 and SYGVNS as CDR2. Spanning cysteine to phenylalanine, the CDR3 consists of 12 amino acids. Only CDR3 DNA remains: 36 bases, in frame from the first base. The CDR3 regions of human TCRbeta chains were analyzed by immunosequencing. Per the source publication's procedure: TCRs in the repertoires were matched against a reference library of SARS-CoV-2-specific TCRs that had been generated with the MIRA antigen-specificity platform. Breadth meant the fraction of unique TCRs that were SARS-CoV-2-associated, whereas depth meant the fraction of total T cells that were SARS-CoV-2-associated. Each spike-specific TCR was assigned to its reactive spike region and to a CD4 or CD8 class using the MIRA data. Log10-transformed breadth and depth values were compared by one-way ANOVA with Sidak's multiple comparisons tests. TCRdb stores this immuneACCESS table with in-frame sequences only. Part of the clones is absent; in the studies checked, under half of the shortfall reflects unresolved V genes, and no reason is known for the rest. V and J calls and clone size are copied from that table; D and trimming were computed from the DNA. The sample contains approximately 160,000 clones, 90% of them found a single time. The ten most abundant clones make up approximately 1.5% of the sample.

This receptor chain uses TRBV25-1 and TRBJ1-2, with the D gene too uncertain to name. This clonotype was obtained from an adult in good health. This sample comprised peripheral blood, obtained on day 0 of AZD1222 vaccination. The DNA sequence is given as TGTGCCAGCAGAGGGAATAACTATGGCTACACCTTC. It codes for CASRGNNYGYTF.